This TCR beta chain was profiled in a study of CD8 T cells in Susac syndrome. The authors reverse transcribed about 0.45 to 1 ug RNA with random hexamers. TCRdb reanalysed the immunoSEQ multiplex PCR reads using MiXCR and keeps one entry per CDR3 protein. The sample lists about 240,000 distinct CDR3 sequences; 96% were seen once. V gave up 1 base and J gave up 4 bases, with 4 bases separating them. The V gene's germline CDR1 is DFQATT and CDR2 SNEGSKA (reference sequence). The CDR3 runs to 11 residues. The receptor comes from a human donor with Susac syndrome. This chain joins TRBV20-1 and TRBJ2-5; D gene uncertain. Sequenced material: CD4+ T cells from PBMCs. The CDR3 reads CSARVGETQYF. The CDR3 bases are TGCAGTGCTAGAGTTGGAGAGACCCAGTACTTC.